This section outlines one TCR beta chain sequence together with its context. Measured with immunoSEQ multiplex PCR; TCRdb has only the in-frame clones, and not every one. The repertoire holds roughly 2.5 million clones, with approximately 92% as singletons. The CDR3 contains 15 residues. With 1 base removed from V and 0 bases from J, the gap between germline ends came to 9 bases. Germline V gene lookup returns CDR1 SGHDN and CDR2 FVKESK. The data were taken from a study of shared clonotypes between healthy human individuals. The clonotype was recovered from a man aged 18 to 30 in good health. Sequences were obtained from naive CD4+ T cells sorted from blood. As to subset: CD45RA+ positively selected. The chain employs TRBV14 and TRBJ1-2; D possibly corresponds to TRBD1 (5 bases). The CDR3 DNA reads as TGTGCCAGCAGCCAAGTAGGGGCAGCTAACTATGGCTACACCTTC. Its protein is CASSQVGAANYGYTF.